These 27 T cell receptor beta chains came from one sample sequenced in a study of PD-1 blockade in mismatch repair-deficient tumors (dated by TCRdb to the late 2010s). In light of the paper, this sample's time point label describes: peripheral blood before pembrolizumab. Library preparation was by the immunoSEQ multiplex PCR assay. TCRdb's version of the immuneACCESS table is confined to in-frame rearrangements and falls short of the full clone set. An unresolved V gene accounts for under half of the shortfall where checked; the remainder is of unknown origin. The sample table contains 50,000 or so clones; only one count was recorded for 77% of them. In total, the top ten clones hold under 3.5% of the sample. The sample in question was PBMCs, obtained before pembrolizumab treatment. Receptors were obtained from an adult with mismatch repair-deficient cancer.

This clone was detected once. V usage is TRBV12-5 and J usage is TRBJ2-2, with D unresolved. This CDR3 is 13 amino acids long. The germline V gene has CDR1 LGHNT and CDR2 FRNRAP. Trimming took off 6 bases at V and 3 bases at J, with 8 bases between the two ends. CDR3 residues: CASGRGDTGELFF. CDR3 nucleotide sequence: TGTGCTAGTGGCCGTGGGGACACCGGGGAGCTGTTTTTT.

V usage is TRBV7-2 and J usage is TRBJ1-5; weak D call: TRBD1 (6 bases). The CDR3 totals 14 residues. Trimming stripped 5 bases from V and 7 bases from J, with 15 bases between. Germline CDR1 reads SGHTA; CDR2 reads FQGNSA. The CDR3 DNA reads as TGTGCCAGCAGCCCAGGGGCGCTGACACAGCCCCAGCATTTT. Its protein is CASSPGALTQPQHF.

This chain connects TRBV30 to TRBJ2-2, with 14 bases fitting TRBD2. The CDR3 extends over 16 amino acids. Germline V gene data show CDR1 as GTSNPN and CDR2 as SVGIG (reference sequence). V lost 3 bases, J lost 7 bases, and 7 bases stayed unmatched. CDR3 sequence: CAWSSGLAGAIGELFF. Here the CDR3 DNA reads TGTGCCTGGAGCTCGGGACTAGCGGGAGCTATCGGGGAGCTGTTTTTT.

V and J are TRBV27 and TRBJ2-1; no definite D call. Between the trimmed V and J ends, which lost 3 bases and 3 bases, there was a span of 6 bases. The CDR3 covers 13 residues. The germline V gene encodes CDR1 MNHEY and CDR2 SMNVEV (reference sequence). CDR3 bases: TGTGCCAGCAGTTTCTACAGCTACAATGAGCAGTTCTTC. Translated, it gives CASSFYSYNEQFF.

The chain is built from TRBV29-1 and TRBJ2-1; the match to TRBD1 covers 11 bases. The germline V gene has CDR1 SQVTM and CDR2 ANQGSEA. V was clipped by 6 bases and J by 3 bases; unmatched bases: 10. The CDR3 consists of 16 residues. CDR3 in amino acids: CSVHPPGQGDYNEQFF. The CDR3 bases are TGCAGCGTGCATCCACCGGGACAGGGGGACTACAATGAGCAGTTCTTC.

This chain connects TRBV29-1 to TRBJ2-3; TRBD2 agrees at 8 bases. Germline loops: CDR1 SQVTM, CDR2 ANQGSEA. This CDR3 contains 15 residues. V shed 2 bases and J 4 bases; nucleotides not matched to a gene: 8. The CDR3 nucleotides read TGCAGCGTTGAAAGTTATAGCGGGGTGGCAGATACGCAGTATTTT. It is translated as CSVESYSGVADTQYF.

The rearrangement joins TRBV30 to TRBJ1-1; D unclear. Germline CDR1 GTSNPN, CDR2 SVGIG (reference sequence). With 3 bases removed from V and 8 bases from J, the gap between germline ends came to 10 bases. The CDR3 length is 11 residues. CDR3 protein: CAWRVGEEAFF. CDR3 nucleotide sequence: TGTGCCTGGAGGGTCGGGGAGGAAGCTTTCTTT.

The V and J genes are TRBV27 and TRBJ1-5; no definite D call. The germline gives CDR1 MNHEY, CDR2 SMNVEV (reference sequence). The CDR3 length is 15 residues. The V gene lost 6 bases and the J gene lost 5 bases, with 17 bases spanning the gap. The CDR3 spells CASRYYWGGDQPQHF. CDR3 bases: TGTGCCAGCAGATACTACTGGGGAGGAGATCAGCCCCAGCATTTT.

This chain links TRBV4-2 with TRBJ2-5; maybe TRBD2 (6 bases). The CDR3 loop spans 16 amino acids. The V end lost 3 bases, the J end lost 2 bases, and 16 bases lay between the germline ends. The germline CDR1 and CDR2 sequences are LGHNA and YNFKEQ. For the CDR3, the DNA is TGTGCCAGCAGCCACCGGGTAGCGGCTTATCAAGAGACCCAGTACTTC. Its translation: CASSHRVAAYQETQYF.

The V call is TRBV5-1, the J call TRBJ2-5; D perhaps matches TRBD1 (5 bases). Germline V gene sequence: CDR1 SGHRS, CDR2 YFSETQ. Between the trimmed V and J ends, which lost 0 bases and 2 bases, there was a span of 8 bases. The CDR3 has 14 amino acids. Here the CDR3 DNA reads TGCGCCAGCAGCTTGGTCTCAGGGCAAGAGACCCAGTACTTC. Protein: CASSLVSGQETQYF.

The chain recombines TRBV7-6 with TRBJ2-3, with 13 positions matching TRBD2. CDR1 and CDR2 (germline): SGHVS, FNYEAQ. The junction had 4 bases not matched to a gene; V was cut back by 1 base and J by 6 bases. This CDR3 is 16 amino acids long. The CDR3 region has the DNA TGTGCCAGCAGCTTAGGGACTAGCGGGAGTACGGATACGCAGTATTTT. Translation: CASSLGTSGSTDTQYF.

This chain joins TRBV27 and TRBJ2-1; TRBD2 matches 13 bases. Germline CDR1 reads MNHEY; CDR2 reads SMNVEV (reference sequence). Losses at the gene ends were 5 bases for V and 9 bases for J; bases not matched to a gene: 13. This CDR3 comprises 17 residues. The CDR3 DNA follows: TGTGCCAGCAGTCAGATCTTTACTAGCGGGAGGGCCCTTGAGCAGTTCTTC. As protein: CASSQIFTSGRALEQFF.

The sample holds a few counts of this clone. This chain uses TRBV11-3 with TRBJ1-1; D call uncertain. The ends were cut back, 4 bases at V and 3 bases at J, with 3 bases in the middle. The V gene's germline CDR1 is SGHNT and CDR2 YENEEA. The CDR3 runs 11 residues. The CDR3 here is CASSSDTEAFF. The DNA of the CDR3 is TGTGCCAGCAGCTCGGACACTGAAGCTTTCTTT.

Comments on this clone: One end of the junction fails to match germline, which may point to a read error. This chain connects TRBV7-7 to TRBJ2-2; 7 positions agree with TRBD1. Germline values: CDR1 SSHAT, CDR2 FNYEAQ (reference sequence). The CDR3 extends over 16 amino acids. CDR3 amino acids: CASSSQGVRNTGELFF. CDR3 bases: TGTGCTAGCAGCTCCCAGGGGGTTCGGAACACCGGGGAGCTGTTTTTT.

This clone was recorded a few times. The chain employs TRBV19 and TRBJ2-7; 13 nucleotides match TRBD2. Per germline, CDR1 LNHDA and CDR2 SQIVND (reference sequence). The CDR3 length is 15 residues. Trimming cost V 3 bases and J 3 bases; bases outside gene matches: 2. As DNA, the CDR3 is TGTGCCAGTAGTATGACTAGCGGGAGGTACTACGAGCAGTACTTC. Translation: CASSMTSGRYYEQYF.

This chain joins TRBV19 and TRBJ1-2; D is unresolved. Trimming took off 3 bases at V and 0 bases at J, with 5 bases between the two ends. Germline loops: CDR1 LNHDA, CDR2 SQIVND (reference sequence). This CDR3 is 13 amino acids long. The DNA of the CDR3 is TGTGCCAGTAGTATTGTCGCTAACTATGGCTACACCTTC. This sequence encodes CASSIVANYGYTF.

The rearrangement joins TRBV10-1 to TRBJ2-7; unclear D gene. Germline values: CDR1 WNHNN, CDR2 SYGVQD (reference sequence). The CDR3 has 12 residues. V lost 6 bases and J lost 5, with 11 bases in between. The CDR3 DNA is TGCGCCAGCAGCGAGGACGACCACGAGCAGTACTTC. The encoded protein is CASSEDDHEQYF.

This clone was seen a few times. The chain employs TRBV6-1 and TRBJ2-1; 9 nucleotides line up with TRBD1. The germline V gene encodes CDR1 MNHNS and CDR2 SASEGT. The V segment lost 4 bases and the J segment 8 bases; nucleotides outside the gene matches: 9. This CDR3 is built from 15 residues. The CDR3 sequence is CASSGRTGAGDEQFF. The DNA for the CDR3 is TGTGCCAGCAGTGGGCGGACAGGGGCAGGGGATGAGCAGTTCTTC.

This clone has only a few counts. The V call is TRBV11-2, the J call TRBJ2-1, with 10 bases identical to TRBD1. The J segment lost 3 bases and the V segment lost 6 bases, leaving 5 bases of the junction unmatched. In germline, CDR1 is SGHAT, CDR2 FQNNGV. There are 15 residues in the CDR3. CDR3 amino acids: CASSLGQGDYNEQFF. CDR3 bases: TGTGCCAGCAGTCTCGGACAGGGGGACTACAATGAGCAGTTCTTC.

The J gene is TRBJ1-2, the V gene TRBV29-1; 7 bases agree with TRBD1. Germline trimming cut 5 bases from V and 6 bases from J; bases unmatched to any gene: 9. Germline values: CDR1 SQVTM, CDR2 ANQGSEA. This CDR3 contains 13 residues. The CDR3 bases are TGCAGCGTTAACCTTCAGGGGGTAGATGGCTACACCTTC. It codes for CSVNLQGVDGYTF.

CDR3: CASSRQGQETQYF. CDR3 coding DNA: TGTGCCAGCAGCCGGCAGGGGCAAGAGACCCAGTACTTC. This chain links TRBV7-2 with TRBJ2-5, with TRBD1 as a possible D gene (6 bases). Looked up from germline, CDR1 is SGHTA and CDR2 is FQGNSA. Trimming removed 5 bases from V and 2 bases from J, with 9 bases in between. The CDR3 runs 13 residues.

This chain uses TRBV6-1 with TRBJ1-2; 10 bases are shared with TRBD1. This CDR3 comprises 14 residues. Germline CDR1 MNHNS, CDR2 SASEGT. The V gene end was trimmed by 6 bases and the J gene end by 8 bases; junction bases not matched to a gene: 9. The CDR3 sequence: CASSDDRGRRGYTF. In DNA, the CDR3 is TGTGCCAGCAGCGATGACAGGGGGCGAAGGGGCTACACCTTC.

V and J are TRBV7-9 and TRBJ1-1; the match to TRBD1 covers 12 bases. The germline V gene has CDR1 SEHNR and CDR2 FQNEAQ (reference sequence). This CDR3 has 16 residues. After removal of 6 bases from V and 5 bases from J, the junction contained 10 bases not matched to a gene. The CDR3 nucleotides are TGTGCCAGCAGATCCGGGACAGGGGGCGCGAGTACTGAAGCTTTCTTT. Protein product: CASRSGTGGASTEAFF.

V gene TRBV11-3 combines with J gene TRBJ2-1, with 9 positions matching TRBD2. The CDR3 covers 14 residues. CDR1 SGHNT and CDR2 YENEEA come from the germline V gene. The V and J ends lost 4 bases and 10 bases, in that order; junction bases with no gene match: 8. The CDR3 DNA reads TGTGCCAGCAGCTCGGGACTAGCCCTTGGGGAGCAGTTCTTC. This codes for CASSSGLALGEQFF.

On this clone itself: Compared with germline, one end of the junction differs, possibly owing to a read error. In nucleotides, the CDR3 is TGTGCTAGCAGCTCCGGATCCGGGACTAGCGGGAGAAATGAGCAGTTCTTC. Encoded protein: CASSSGSGTSGRNEQFF. The chain employs TRBV7-7 and TRBJ2-1; TRBD2 matches 14 bases. The length of the CDR3 is 17 residues. Germline-derived CDR1 and CDR2 are SSHAT and FNYEAQ (reference sequence). Drawing the rest from reference TRBV7-7 and TRBJ2-1, the complete variable domain is GAGVSQSPRYKVTKRGQDVTLRCDPISSHATLYWYQQALGQGPEFLTYFNYEAQPDKSGLPSDRFSAERPEGSISTLTIQRTEQRDSAMYRCASSSGSGTSGRNEQFFGPGTRLTVL.

This chain connects TRBV18 to TRBJ1-5, with D possibly TRBD1 on 6 matching bases. CDR1 is KGHSH and CDR2 is LQKENI in the germline V gene. Trimming removed 3 bases from V and 2 bases from J, with 14 bases in between. The CDR3 totals 16 residues. The CDR3 spells CASSPSLGGGNQPQHF. The CDR3 DNA sequence: TGTGCCAGCTCACCTTCTCTAGGGGGAGGCAATCAGCCCCAGCATTTT.

This clone was counted a single time. V gene TRBV6-5 combines with J gene TRBJ2-7; TRBD1 aligns across 9 bases. CDR3 length equals 14 residues. Germline values: CDR1 MNHEY, CDR2 SVGAGI. J lost 2 bases, V lost 5 bases, and 4 bases had no gene match. CDR3 in amino acids: CASSTGDRAYEQYF. The CDR3, as DNA: TGTGCCAGCAGTACCGGGGACAGGGCCTACGAGCAGTACTTC.